A selection of T cell receptor beta chains follows, all from one sample in a study of T cell responses to AZD1222 COVID-19 vaccine. The assay was immunoSEQ multiplex PCR, and TCRdb's table has in-frame clones only and misses some. The profile covers some 170,000 clones, with approximately 90% appearing a single time and roughly 4.3% taken by the ten largest. The sequenced sample was peripheral blood, obtained 28 days after the second dose of the MenACWY control vaccine. These TCRs come from an adult who received the MenACWY meningococcal vaccine as a control. Both conserved end residues are part of each CDR3. The D gene is left open where the match is weak. The size field is filled for only some rows; it gives once, few, many or a size class.

CDR3: CAWRAKGTPSRPHF
DNA: TGTGCCTGGAGGGCGAAAGGGACGCCTTCGCGTCCGCATTTT
V: TRBV30
J: TRBJ1-5
size: -
D: -

CDR3: CASRVTGDSSYEQYF
DNA: TGTGCCAGCAGGGTGACAGGGGACAGTTCCTACGAGCAGTACTTC
V: TRBV2
J: TRBJ2-7
size: -
D: TRBD1

CDR3: CASTQGAGQPQHF
DNA: TGTGCCAGCACCCAGGGGGCAGGGCAGCCCCAGCATTTT
V: TRBV2
J: TRBJ1-5
size: -
D: TRBD1

CDR3: CASSIVRNTYGYTF
DNA: TGTGCCAGTAGTATAGTGAGAAACACGTATGGCTACACCTTC
V: TRBV19
J: TRBJ1-2
size: -
D: -

CDR3: CASSQAGRARGTEAFF
DNA: TGCGCCAGCAGCCAAGCGGGGCGGGCCAGGGGCACTGAAGCTTTCTTT
V: TRBV4-1
J: TRBJ1-1
size: -
D: -

CDR3: CASSRDGTEAFF
DNA: TGTGCCAGCAGCCGGGACGGCACTGAAGCTTTCTTT
V: TRBV3-1/TRBV3-2
J: TRBJ1-1
size: -
D: -

CDR3: CSVEGATWENKVGDTQYF
DNA: TGCAGCGTTGAAGGGGCGACATGGGAGAATAAAGTTGGAGATACGCAGTATTTT
V: TRBV29-1
J: TRBJ2-3
size: -
D: -

CDR3: CASSPPPRDYYGYTF
DNA: TGTGCCAGCAGTCCCCCTCCCCGGGATTACTATGGCTACACCTTC
V: TRBV28
J: TRBJ1-2
size: -
D: -

CDR3: CASSPDRLPYNSPLHF
DNA: TGTGCCAGCAGCCCGGACAGGCTCCCCTATAATTCACCCCTCCACTTT
V: TRBV9
J: TRBJ1-6
size: -
D: TRBD1

CDR3: CASSLGQGAYEQYF
DNA: TGTGCCAGCAGTTTGGGACAGGGGGCCTACGAGCAGTACTTC
V: TRBV28
J: TRBJ2-7
size: -
D: TRBD1

CDR3: CASSPRGGHIRDTQYF
DNA: TGTGCCAGTAGTCCTCGTGGGGGCCACATCAGAGATACGCAGTATTTT
V: TRBV19
J: TRBJ2-3
size: once
D: -

CDR3: CASSTQGREQYF
DNA: TGTGCCAGCAGCACACAAGGGCGGGAGCAGTACTTC
V: TRBV9
J: TRBJ2-7
size: -
D: -

CDR3: CASTQRAGVPSNTGELFF
DNA: TGTGCCAGCACCCAACGGGCGGGGGTCCCATCGAACACCGGGGAGCTGTTTTTT
V: TRBV28
J: TRBJ2-2
size: -
D: TRBD2

CDR3: CASRLNTEAFF
DNA: TGTGCCAGCAGGCTGAACACTGAAGCTTTCTTT
V: TRBV28
J: TRBJ1-1
size: -
D: -

CDR3: CASSPADLGEQYF
DNA: TGTGCCAGCTCACCGGCGGACTTGGGGGAGCAGTACTTC
V: TRBV18
J: TRBJ2-7
size: -
D: -

CDR3: CASSPRQGRWGTGELFF
DNA: TGTGCCAGCAGTCCTCGACAGGGGCGGTGGGGCACCGGGGAGCTGTTTTTT
V: TRBV28
J: TRBJ2-2
size: -
D: TRBD1

CDR3: CAWEAGGTYEQYF
DNA: TGTGCCTGGGAGGCGGGAGGAACCTACGAGCAGTACTTC
V: TRBV30
J: TRBJ2-7
size: -
D: TRBD2